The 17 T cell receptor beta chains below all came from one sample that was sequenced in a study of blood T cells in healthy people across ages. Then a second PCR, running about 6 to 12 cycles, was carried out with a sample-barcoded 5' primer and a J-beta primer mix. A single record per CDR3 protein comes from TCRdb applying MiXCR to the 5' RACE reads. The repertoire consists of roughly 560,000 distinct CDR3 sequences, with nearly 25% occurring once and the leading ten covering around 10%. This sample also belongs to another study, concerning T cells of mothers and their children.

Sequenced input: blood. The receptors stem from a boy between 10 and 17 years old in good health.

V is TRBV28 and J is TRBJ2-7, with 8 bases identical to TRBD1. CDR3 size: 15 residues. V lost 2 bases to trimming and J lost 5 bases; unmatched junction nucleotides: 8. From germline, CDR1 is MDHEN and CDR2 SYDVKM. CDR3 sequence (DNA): TGTGCCAGCAGTTTAGGAGGACAGGGACCTGACGAGCAGTACTTC. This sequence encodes CASSLGGQGPDEQYF.

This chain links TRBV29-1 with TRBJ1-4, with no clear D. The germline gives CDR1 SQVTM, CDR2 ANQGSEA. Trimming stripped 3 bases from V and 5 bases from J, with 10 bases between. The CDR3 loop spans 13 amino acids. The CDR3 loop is CSVDGSSNEKLFF. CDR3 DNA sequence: TGCAGCGTTGACGGGTCTTCGAATGAAAAACTGTTTTTT.

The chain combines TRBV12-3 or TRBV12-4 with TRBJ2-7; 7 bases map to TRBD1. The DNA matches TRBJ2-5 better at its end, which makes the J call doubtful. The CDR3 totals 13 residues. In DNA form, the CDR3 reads TGTGCCAGCAGGCGACAGGGAATGGGGACCCAGTACTTC. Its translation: CASRRQGMGTQYF.

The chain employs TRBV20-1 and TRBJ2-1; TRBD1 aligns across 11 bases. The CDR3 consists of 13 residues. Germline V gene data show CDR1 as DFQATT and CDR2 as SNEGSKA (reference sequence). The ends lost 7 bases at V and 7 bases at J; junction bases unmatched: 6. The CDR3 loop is CSVPGQGANEQFF. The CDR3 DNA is TGCAGTGTTCCAGGACAGGGGGCTAATGAGCAGTTCTTC.

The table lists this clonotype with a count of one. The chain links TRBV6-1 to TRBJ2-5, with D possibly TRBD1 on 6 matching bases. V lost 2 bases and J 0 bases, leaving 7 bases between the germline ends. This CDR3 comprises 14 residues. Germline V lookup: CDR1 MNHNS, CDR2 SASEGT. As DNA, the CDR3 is TGTGCCAGCAGTGAACAGGGGTACCAAGAGACCCAGTACTTC. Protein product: CASSEQGYQETQYF.

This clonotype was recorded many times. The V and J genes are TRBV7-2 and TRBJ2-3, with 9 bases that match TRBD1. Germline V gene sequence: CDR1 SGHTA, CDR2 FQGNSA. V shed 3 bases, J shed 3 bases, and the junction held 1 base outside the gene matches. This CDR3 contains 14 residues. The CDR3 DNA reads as TGTGCCAGCAGCTTCGGACAGGGGACAGATACGCAGTATTTT. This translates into CASSFGQGTDTQYF.

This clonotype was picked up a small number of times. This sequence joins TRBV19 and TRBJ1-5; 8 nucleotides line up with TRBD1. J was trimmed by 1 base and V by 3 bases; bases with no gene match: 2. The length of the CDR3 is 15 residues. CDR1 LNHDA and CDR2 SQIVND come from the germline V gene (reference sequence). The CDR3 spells CASSIWTGSNQPQHF. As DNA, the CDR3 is TGTGCCAGTAGTATTTGGACAGGGAGCAATCAGCCCCAGCATTTT.

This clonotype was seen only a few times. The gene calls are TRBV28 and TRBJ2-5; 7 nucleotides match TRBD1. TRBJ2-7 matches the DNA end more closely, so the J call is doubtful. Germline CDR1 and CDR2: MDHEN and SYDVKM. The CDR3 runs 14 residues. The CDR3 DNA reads TGTGCCAGCAGTTCGGGGACAGAGACCTACGAGCAGTACTTC. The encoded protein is CASSSGTETYEQYF.

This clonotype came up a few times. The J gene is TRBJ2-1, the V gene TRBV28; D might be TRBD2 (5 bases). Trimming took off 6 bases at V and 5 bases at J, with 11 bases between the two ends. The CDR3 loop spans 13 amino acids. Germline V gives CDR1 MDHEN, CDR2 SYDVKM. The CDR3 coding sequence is TGTGCCAGCAGCCCCGGACTGAACAATGAGCAGTTCTTC. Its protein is CASSPGLNNEQFF.

DNA for the CDR3: TGTGCCAGCAGCTTAAGCGACAGGAGCTCCTACGAGCAGTACTTC. This gives the protein CASSLSDRSSYEQYF. V is TRBV7-9 and J is TRBJ2-7; TRBD1 might be the D (6 bases). V lost 2 bases and J lost 0, with 11 bases in between. Germline V gene data show CDR1 as SEHNR and CDR2 as FQNEAQ (reference sequence). The CDR3 length is 15 residues.

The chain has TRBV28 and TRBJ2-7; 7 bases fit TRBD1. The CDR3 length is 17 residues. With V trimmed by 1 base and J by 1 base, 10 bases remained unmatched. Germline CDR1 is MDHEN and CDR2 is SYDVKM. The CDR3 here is CASSLFPRGTPSYEQYF. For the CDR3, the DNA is TGTGCCAGCAGTTTATTCCCCAGGGGGACCCCTTCCTACGAGCAGTACTTC. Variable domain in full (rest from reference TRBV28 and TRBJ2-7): DVKVTQSSRYLVKRTGEKVFLECVQDMDHENMFWYRQDPGLGLRLIYFSYDVKMKEKGDIPEGYSVSREKKERFSLILESASTNQTSMYLCASSLFPRGTPSYEQYFGPGTRLTVT.

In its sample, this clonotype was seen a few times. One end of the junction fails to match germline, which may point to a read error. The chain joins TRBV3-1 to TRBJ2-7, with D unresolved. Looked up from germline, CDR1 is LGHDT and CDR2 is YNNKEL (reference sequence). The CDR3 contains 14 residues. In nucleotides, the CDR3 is TGCGCCAGCAGCCAAGACCTCTCCTACTCCGAGCAGTACTTC. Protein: CASSQDLSYSEQYF.

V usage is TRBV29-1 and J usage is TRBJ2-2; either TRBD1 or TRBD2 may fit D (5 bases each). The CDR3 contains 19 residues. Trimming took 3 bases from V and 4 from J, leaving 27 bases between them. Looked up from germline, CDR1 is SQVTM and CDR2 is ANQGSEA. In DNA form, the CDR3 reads TGCAGCGTTGAGGGGGAGTATACCCTAGCATCAGCCCCCACCGGGGAGCTGTTTTTT. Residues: CSVEGEYTLASAPTGELFF.

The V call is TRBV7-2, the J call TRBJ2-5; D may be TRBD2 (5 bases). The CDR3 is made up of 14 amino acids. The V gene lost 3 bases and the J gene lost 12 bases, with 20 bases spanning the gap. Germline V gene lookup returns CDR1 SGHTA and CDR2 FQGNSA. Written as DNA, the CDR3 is TGTGCCAGCAGCTTCAGCCGGGAAATAATTTTGGAGTACTTC. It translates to CASSFSREIILEYF. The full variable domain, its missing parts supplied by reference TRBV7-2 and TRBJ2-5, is GAGVSQSPSNKVTEKGKDVELRCDPISGHTALYWYRQSLGQGLEFLIYFQGNSAPDKSGLPSDRFSAERTGGSVSTLTIQRTQQEDSAVYLCASSFSREIILEYFGPGTRLLVL.

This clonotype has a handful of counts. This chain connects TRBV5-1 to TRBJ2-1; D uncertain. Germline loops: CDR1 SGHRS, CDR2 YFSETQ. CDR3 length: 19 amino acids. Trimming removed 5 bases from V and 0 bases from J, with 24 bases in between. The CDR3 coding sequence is TGCGCCAGCAGAGCTCGTCTGGCTTACCCTCCAGGCTCCTACAATGAGCAGTTCTTC. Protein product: CASRARLAYPPGSYNEQFF.

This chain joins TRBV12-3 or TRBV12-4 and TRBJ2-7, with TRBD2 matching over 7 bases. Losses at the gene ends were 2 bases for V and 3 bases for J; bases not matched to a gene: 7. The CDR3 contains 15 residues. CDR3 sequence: CASSLSAGELYEQYF. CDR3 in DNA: TGTGCCAGCAGTTTAAGTGCGGGAGAACTCTACGAGCAGTACTTC.

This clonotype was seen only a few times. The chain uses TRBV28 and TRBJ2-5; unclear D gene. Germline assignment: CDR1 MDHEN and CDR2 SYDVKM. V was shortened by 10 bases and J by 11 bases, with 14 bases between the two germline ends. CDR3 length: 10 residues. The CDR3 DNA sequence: TGTGCCACCGAGAATCTTAAACAGTACTTC. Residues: CATENLKQYF.